The clone carrying this T cell receptor beta chain was observed at least ten times. The antigen is not known. TCRdb re-called the multiplex PCR reads through MiXCR, storing one row per CDR3 protein. The table has fewer than 25,000 distinct CDR3 sequences, about 38% seen once; the top ten hold around 22%. This sample was taken from a study of breast tumors, draining lymph nodes, adjacent tissues. This CDR3 region has 13 residues. Trimming took off 3 bases at V and 6 bases at J, with 12 bases between the two ends. Germline CDR1 is SGHRS and CDR2 is YFSETQ. Study observations and caveats: Tumor and nontumor repertoires were significantly more similar in luminal-like than in basal-like breast cancer. The data were judged consistent with most tumor T cells coming from lymph node and expanding in tumor. Tumor repertoires ranked between lymph nodes and nontumor tissue in diversity, with V and J gene preferences.

The specimen sequenced was breast tumor tissue. This chain connects TRBV5-1 to TRBJ1-2, with TRBD1 as a possible D gene (5 bases). This sequence originates from a female donor with breast cancer. Some clones in this sample may be carry-over from other donors' samples. The CDR3 region has the DNA TGCGCCAGCAGCTCGGAAGGGGTTAATGGCTACACCTTC. It specifies CASSSEGVNGYTF.